The 14 T cell receptor beta chains given below trace back to one sample, sequenced in a study of Ad26.COV2.S vaccination and SARS-CoV-2 variants. Produced via immunoSEQ multiplex PCR; TCRdb's table is partial and in-frame only. The sample includes approximately 280,000 clones, about 90% seen only once; the top ten take more than 2.5%. Treatment indicated: around 19 received Ad26.COV2.S at low or high dose, single or two shots; roughly 5 received placebo; per-sample allocation not given. After the first vaccine or placebo injection, samples were drawn on day 63. The sample here was peripheral blood, taken in a trial of Ad26.COV2.S vaccine versus placebo. These receptors came from a person between 18 and 65 years old who received the Ad26.COV2.S COVID-19 vaccine or a placebo.

The rearrangement links TRBV5-1 to TRBJ1-4, with D perhaps TRBD1 (6 bases). Germline CDR1 SGHRS, CDR2 YFSETQ. This CDR3 has 16 amino acids. Trimming stripped 4 bases from V and 0 bases from J, with 13 bases between. Written as DNA, the CDR3 is TGCGCCAGCAGCCCGGAAGGACAGTCAACTAATGAAAAACTGTTTTTT. Its translation is CASSPEGQSTNEKLFF.

This chain joins TRBV15 and TRBJ1-4; no definite D call. Germline CDR1 LNHNV, CDR2 YYDKDF (reference sequence). This CDR3 comprises 16 residues. V was cut by 6 bases and J by 0 bases, with 14 bases left in between. The chain's CDR3 is CATSMGAGATNEKLFF. In DNA form, the CDR3 reads TGTGCCACCAGTATGGGCGCGGGTGCAACTAATGAAAAACTGTTTTTT.

The chain recombines TRBV6-5 with TRBJ2-1; maybe TRBD2 (6 bases). V was shortened by 4 bases and J by 2 bases, with 9 bases between the two germline ends. This CDR3 has 14 residues. Per germline, CDR1 MNHEY and CDR2 SVGAGI. CDR3 sequence (DNA): TGTGCCAGCAGTTGGGACTCCGCCTACAATGAGCAGTTCTTC. This sequence encodes CASSWDSAYNEQFF.

The V call is TRBV9, the J call TRBJ2-1, with D hard to call. This CDR3 has 13 residues. V dropped 0 bases and J dropped 7 bases, with 8 bases sitting between them. In germline, CDR1 is SGDLS, CDR2 YYNGEE. CDR3 bases: TGTGCCAGCAGCGTAGCTAGGTGGAATGAGCAGTTCTTC. This translates into CASSVARWNEQFF.

This chain joins TRBV3-1 (or the pseudogene TRBV3-2) and TRBJ2-7; tentative D call: TRBD1 (6 bases). Germline V gene data show CDR1 as LGHDT and CDR2 as YNNKEL (reference sequence). V was shortened by 4 bases and J by 0 bases, with 16 bases between the two germline ends. CDR3 length: 16 residues. The CDR3 reads CASSRELQGPSYEQYF. The CDR3 DNA reads as TGTGCCAGCAGCCGGGAGTTACAGGGACCCTCCTACGAGCAGTACTTC.

This clone was found a few times. V usage is TRBV19 and J usage is TRBJ2-1, with 7 bases matching TRBD1. This CDR3 contains 14 residues. With 7 bases clipped from V and 1 base from J, the junction kept 4 bases outside the gene matches. Germline V gene sequence: CDR1 LNHDA, CDR2 SQIVND (reference sequence). The CDR3 protein is CASTDRASYNEQFF. For the CDR3, the DNA is TGTGCCAGTACAGACAGGGCATCCTACAATGAGCAGTTCTTC.

The chain couples TRBV2 to TRBJ1-1; the D gene is possibly TRBD1 (6 bases). V shed 9 bases and J shed 2 bases, with 19 bases lying between them. The length of the CDR3 is 15 residues. Germline CDR1 and CDR2: SNHLY and FYNNEI. CDR3 in DNA: TGTGCCAGTTTACGGGACAACAGGAGAAACACTGAAGCTTTCTTT. Protein product: CASLRDNRRNTEAFF.

In its sample, this clone was seen a few times. The J gene is TRBJ1-1, the V gene TRBV3-1 (or the pseudogene TRBV3-2), with TRBD1 as a possible D gene (5 bases). The germline V and J ends were trimmed by 4 bases and 8 bases, with 14 bases remaining between them. CDR1 is LGHDT, CDR2 YNNKEL, per germline (reference sequence). The CDR3 has 13 residues. CDR3 DNA: TGTGCCAGCAGCCCACCCGGGACGGTCGAAGCTTTCTTT. It is translated as CASSPPGTVEAFF.

The chain employs TRBV4-1 and TRBJ2-1; 11 positions agree with TRBD1. The CDR3 runs 16 residues. V shed 4 bases and J 4 bases; nucleotides not matched to a gene: 6. CDR1 MGHRA and CDR2 YSYEKL come from the germline V gene. CDR3 loop: CASSPGTGGGYNEQFF. CDR3 nucleotide sequence: TGCGCCAGCAGCCCCGGGACAGGGGGAGGTTACAATGAGCAGTTCTTC.

The rearrangement uses TRBV2 and TRBJ2-5, with 10 bases fitting TRBD1. Germline CDR1 and CDR2: SNHLY and FYNNEI. CDR3 size: 14 residues. The V segment lost 7 bases and the J segment 1 base; nucleotides outside the gene matches: 3. Here the CDR3 DNA reads TGTGCCAGCACCTGGACAGGGGGCCAAGAGACCCAGTACTTC. It yields the protein CASTWTGGQETQYF.

The chain links TRBV10-3 to TRBJ1-1, with D possibly being TRBD1 (5 bases). The V gene's germline CDR1 is ENHRY and CDR2 SYGVKD. The CDR3 sequence is 15 residues long. V was cut by 7 bases and J by 3 bases, with 18 bases left in between. The CDR3 DNA is TGTGCCATCACCCCGGAGGGGATAGGTTACACTGAAGCTTTCTTT. Protein product: CAITPEGIGYTEAFF.

V is TRBV11-2 and J is TRBJ2-3; TRBD2 aligns across 7 bases. Unmatched junction bases numbered 9, after V lost 1 base and J lost 2 bases. The germline gives CDR1 SGHAT, CDR2 FQNNGV. The CDR3 sequence is 17 residues long. Here the CDR3 reads CASSLGRLAVFTDTQYF. The DNA of the CDR3 is TGTGCCAGCAGCTTAGGACGGCTAGCGGTATTCACAGATACGCAGTATTTT.

This sequence joins TRBV2 and TRBJ1-6; a possible D gene is TRBD1 (5 bases). The ends were cut back, 9 bases at V and 13 bases at J, with 16 bases in the middle. Germline lookup yields CDR1 SNHLY and CDR2 FYNNEI. This CDR3 has 12 residues. CDR3 in DNA: TGTGCCAGTCGCCGAGAGGGGATGCCCCTCCACTTT. The encoded protein is CASRREGMPLHF.

The rearrangement joins TRBV18 to TRBJ2-7, with D uncertain. The germline CDR1 and CDR2 sequences are KGHSH and LQKENI. The CDR3 extends over 14 amino acids. Trimming shortened V by 0 bases and J by 1 base, and 7 bases separated the two germline ends. DNA for the CDR3: TGTGCCAGCTCACCACCGACGGATTCCTACGAGCAGTACTTC. Its protein product is CASSPPTDSYEQYF.